Listed below are T cell receptor beta chains from one sample, sequenced in a study of cytomegalovirus exposure and HLA in healthy donors. Assay: immunoSEQ multiplex PCR; the TCRdb copy retains only in-frame clones and omits some. The sample shows about 160,000 clones, roughly 80% of them seen only once. The specimen sequenced was PBMCs. These TCRs come from a young man in good health and CMV-seropositive. The CDR3 runs from the conserved cysteine through the conserved F or W. A D gene is named only where the DNA matches it firmly. Clone size is not always given. Where it is, it says once, few, many or a class for expanded clones.

size: .; J: TRBJ1-5; D: .; V: TRBV30; DNA: TGTGCCTGGAGTGTCCGGGGTTCTACTCAGCCCCAGCATTTT; CDR3: CAWSVRGSTQPQHF
size: .; J: TRBJ2-5; D: .; V: TRBV6-6; DNA: TGTGCCAGCAGGCTGAGACAAGAGACCCAGTACTTC; CDR3: CASRLRQETQYF
size: .; J: TRBJ2-3; D: .; V: TRBV7-8; DNA: TGTGCCAGCAGCTTGCTCGGACAGAAGACAGATACGCAGTATTTT; CDR3: CASSLLGQKTDTQYF
size: .; J: TRBJ2-1; D: .; V: TRBV9; DNA: TGTGCCAGCAGCGTAGCCCCGACTAGTTTGTCGAGAAATGAGCAGTTCTTC; CDR3: CASSVAPTSLSRNEQFF
size: .; J: TRBJ2-2; D: .; V: TRBV10-3; DNA: TGTGCCATCAGTGACCCGGGAGAGTGGACCGGGGAGCTGTTTTTT; CDR3: CAISDPGEWTGELFF
size: .; J: TRBJ2-1; D: TRBD2; V: TRBV25-1; DNA: TGTGCCAGCAGTTCCCTAGCGGGTCTTGGCAATGAGCAGTTCTTC; CDR3: CASSSLAGLGNEQFF
size: .; J: TRBJ1-2; D: .; V: TRBV25-1; DNA: TGTGCCACTGCAGGGGCGCCCTTTGGCTACACCTTC; CDR3: CATAGAPFGYTF
size: .; J: TRBJ2-1; D: .; V: TRBV5-1; DNA: TGCGCCAGCAGCTTGGACCCATTCGGTGAGCAGTTCTTC; CDR3: CASSLDPFGEQFF
size: .; J: TRBJ2-1; D: .; V: TRBV9; DNA: TGTGCCAGCAGCGTAGTCCAGGGATCCGGTGAGCAGTTCTTC; CDR3: CASSVVQGSGEQFF
size: .; J: TRBJ2-1; D: TRBD2; V: TRBV10-1; DNA: TGCGCCAGCAGTGAGCGGGGCGGGGGGGGGCTCTACAATGAGCAGTTCTTC; CDR3: CASSERGGGGLYNEQFF
size: .; J: TRBJ1-2; D: .; V: TRBV9; DNA: TGTGCCAGCAGCGCCGGGGGTGAAGGCTACACCTTC; CDR3: CASSAGGEGYTF
size: few; J: TRBJ2-1; D: .; V: TRBV6-1; DNA: TGTGCCAGCAGTTCTACCCGCAATGAGCAGTTCTTC; CDR3: CASSSTRNEQFF
size: .; J: TRBJ1-5; D: .; V: TRBV10-3; DNA: TGTGCCATCATTGTTGACAGGCTTTATCAGCCCCAGCATTTT; CDR3: CAIIVDRLYQPQHF
size: .; J: TRBJ1-5; D: .; V: TRBV7-2; DNA: TGTGCCAGCAGCAGGGGGTCTAGCAATCAGCCCCAGCATTTT; CDR3: CASSRGSSNQPQHF
size: few; J: TRBJ1-2; D: TRBD1; V: TRBV10-3; DNA: TGTGCCATCAGCCGAGACAGGGCGGACTATGGCTACACCTTC; CDR3: CAISRDRADYGYTF
size: .; J: TRBJ2-5; D: TRBD2; V: TRBV29-1; DNA: TGCAGCGTTACTGGACTAGCGGCTGCTCAAGAGACCCAGTACTTC; CDR3: CSVTGLAAAQETQYF
size: few; J: TRBJ2-2; D: TRBD2; V: TRBV7-2; DNA: TGTGCCAGCAGCTTTAAAGCGGGAGTCACCGGGGAGCTGTTTTTT; CDR3: CASSFKAGVTGELFF
size: .; J: TRBJ1-2; D: .; V: TRBV4-1; DNA: TGCGCCAGCAGCCAAGGCACGGGCTATGGCTACACCTTC; CDR3: CASSQGTGYGYTF
size: .; J: TRBJ2-2; D: TRBD1; V: TRBV5-8; DNA: TGTGCCAGCAGCTTCGGGACAGGGAGTACCGGGGAGCTGTTTTTT; CDR3: CASSFGTGSTGELFF
size: .; J: TRBJ1-5; D: TRBD1; V: TRBV6-1; DNA: TGTGCCAGCAGTGGAGGGACAGGGCTCAATCAGCCCCAGCATTTT; CDR3: CASSGGTGLNQPQHF
size: .; J: TRBJ2-5; D: TRBD1; V: TRBV11-3; DNA: TGTGCCAGCAGCCTGGGACAGGGGACCCTCGGGACCCAGTACTTC; CDR3: CASSLGQGTLGTQYF
size: .; J: TRBJ2-3; D: .; V: TRBV18; DNA: TGTGCCAGCTCACCCGCGGGCGGTTTCGATACGCAGTATTTT; CDR3: CASSPAGGFDTQYF
size: .; J: TRBJ2-2; D: TRBD1; V: TRBV19; DNA: TGTGCCAGCGGACAGGCTAGTCTGACGAACACCGGGGAGCTGTTTTTT; CDR3: CASGQASLTNTGELFF
size: .; J: TRBJ2-7; D: TRBD1; V: TRBV25-1; DNA: TGTGCCAGCAGATCGTCCGGGACAGGGAATACCCGCGAGCAGTACTTC; CDR3: CASRSSGTGNTREQYF